This paragraph covers one T cell receptor beta chain sequence. CDR1 is SQVTM and CDR2 is ANQGSEA in the germline V gene. Between the trimmed V and J ends, which lost 6 bases and 8 bases, there was a span of 13 bases. This CDR3 has 11 amino acids. In the original workflow: The authors estimated nucleated cell counts from reference gene primer amplification. Assay used: immunoSEQ multiplex PCR; TCRdb lists only in-frame clones, some missing. D and trimming come from the DNA, and the V and J calls and clone size come from that table. The sample has around 380,000 clones, around 87% seen once. The source of the sample is a study of blood T cell repertoires in COVID-19. Ages ranged from roughly 18 to 100 years, with residence in about two dozen US areas. Cohorts were assigned according to the clinical history that participants reported.

The sequence derives from a man younger than 45 who had recovered from COVID-19. The V call is TRBV29-1, the J call TRBJ1-2; D is ambiguous. Sequenced sample: PBMCs or T cells enriched from blood (not recorded which). The CDR3 bases are TGCAGCGTAGGAGGTCGGGCCGGCTACACCTTC. Protein product: CSVGGRAGYTF. Full variable domain (rest looked up from reference TRBV29-1 and TRBJ1-2): SAVISQKPSRDICQRGTSLTIQCQVDSQVTMMFWYRQQPGQSLTLIATANQGSEATYESGFVIDKFPISRPNLTFSTLTVSNMSPEDSSIYLCSVGGRAGYTFGSGTRLTVV.